This T cell receptor (beta chain) was obtained from a study of CD8+ T cells in alopecia areata. On the study more broadly: Tofacitinib administration to treated patients was oral, at 5 to 10 mg twice daily. Study findings and constraints: Lesional scalp, especially alopecia totalis/universalis, showed higher clonality than normal scalp.

This clone was seen ten or more times. Its target is unknown. In each case, RNA was isolated and then reverse transcribed into cDNA as the sequencing template. Clones were sequenced by immunoSEQ multiplex PCR, and TCRdb holds only the in-frame ones, with some missing. The top ten clones hold approximately 1.5% of a sample with 75,000 to 100,000 clones, roughly two fifths of them seen once. The CDR3 is 15 amino acids. Trimming cost V 2 bases and J 1 base; bases outside gene matches: 2. The germline V gene encodes CDR1 MDHEN and CDR2 SYDVKM. The sample was CD4+ T cells sorted from blood. The chain recombines TRBV28 with TRBJ2-5, with 9 bases aligning to TRBD1. The TCR sequence derives from a human donor with alopecia areata. CDR3 region: CASSLAGQGQETQYF. The DNA for the CDR3 is TGTGCCAGCAGTTTAGCGGGACAGGGCCAAGAGACCCAGTACTTC.